These 24 T cell receptor beta chains came from one sample sequenced in a study of shared clonotypes between healthy human individuals. Clones were sequenced by immunoSEQ multiplex PCR, and TCRdb holds only the in-frame ones, with some missing. This table has some 2.4 million clones, over 85% appearing once. Material for sequencing was naive CD4+ T cells from PBMCs. Noted subset: CD45RA+ positively selected. Receptors originate from a man aged 18 to 30 in good health. Some clones in this sample may be carry-over from other donors' samples.

V and J are TRBV11-2 and TRBJ2-3; 7 bases are shared with TRBD1. The J segment lost 1 base and the V segment lost 8 bases, leaving 9 bases of the junction unmatched. Germline CDR1 and CDR2: SGHAT and FQNNGV. This CDR3 region has 15 residues. The CDR3 region is CASGKRTGGTDTQYF. CDR3 bases: TGTGCCAGCGGAAAACGGACAGGTGGCACAGATACGCAGTATTTT.

The chain recombines TRBV21-1 with TRBJ1-2. TRBV21-1 is classified as a pseudogene. The CDR3 contains 15 residues. In DNA, the CDR3 is TGTGCCAGCAGCAACCGAGCGGTCCCTCCGGATGGCTACACCTTC. Its translation is CASSNRAVPPDGYTF.

This sequence joins TRBV27 and TRBJ2-5; maybe TRBD1 (5 bases). Germline assignment: CDR1 MNHEY and CDR2 SMNVEV (reference sequence). The CDR3 has 15 residues. Between the trimmed V and J ends, which lost 5 bases and 1 base, there was a span of 14 bases. The CDR3 loop reads CASSPPGPLQETQYF. The CDR3 region has the DNA TGTGCCAGCAGTCCCCCAGGGCCCCTCCAAGAGACCCAGTACTTC.

The chain joins TRBV4-1 to TRBJ2-1; D remains ambiguous. The V end lost 4 bases, the J end lost 10 bases, and 14 bases lay between the germline ends. The CDR3 is made up of 13 amino acids. Germline V CDR1 and CDR2: MGHRA, YSYEKL. Written as DNA, the CDR3 is TGCGCCAGCAGCCCCGGATACGGACGGGAGCAGTTCTTC. Amino acids: CASSPGYGREQFF.

The chain has TRBV7-6 and TRBJ1-1, with D possibly being TRBD1 (5 bases). Germline V gives CDR1 SGHVS, CDR2 FNYEAQ. The CDR3 has 13 residues. Trimming removed 5 bases from V and 5 bases from J, with 12 bases in between. The chain's CDR3 is CASSRDRGTEAFF. The CDR3 DNA is TGTGCCAGCAGCCGGGATAGGGGAACTGAAGCTTTCTTT.

For the CDR3, the DNA is TGTGCCAGCTCATACAACAGGGGGCGATCGGGTATGAACACTGAAGCTTTCTTT. Amino acid sequence: CASSYNRGRSGMNTEAFF. The chain recombines TRBV18 with TRBJ1-1; 9 bases are shared with TRBD1. The germline gives CDR1 KGHSH, CDR2 LQKENI. V was clipped by 5 bases and J by 0 bases; unmatched bases: 13. The CDR3 consists of 18 residues.

The table lists this clone with a count of one. At the DNA level, this CDR3 is encoded by other sequences in the same sample as well. The chain links TRBV5-4 to TRBJ2-7; TRBD1 matches at 10 bases. Germline V gives CDR1 SGHNT, CDR2 YYREEE (reference sequence). Trimming cost V 5 bases and J 3 bases; bases outside gene matches: 5. The CDR3 spans 14 residues. CDR3 in amino acids: CASRRDRGSYEQYF. The CDR3 DNA reads as TGTGCCAGCAGAAGGGACAGGGGAAGCTACGAGCAGTACTTC.

This chain joins TRBV6-1 and TRBJ2-3; D is perhaps TRBD1 (6 bases). The CDR3 sequence is 14 residues long. V was shortened by 4 bases and J by 6 bases, with 14 bases between the two germline ends. Germline CDR1 is MNHNS and CDR2 is SASEGT. This chain's CDR3 is CASSGGQSGDTQYF. The CDR3 bases are TGTGCCAGCAGTGGCGGACAGTCCGGCGATACGCAGTATTTT.

The rearrangement links TRBV5-1 to TRBJ2-1; TRBD2 is a possible D gene (6 bases). CDR3 length: 14 amino acids. CDR1 and CDR2 from the germline V gene are SGHRS and YFSETQ. V dropped 5 bases and J dropped 3 bases, with 12 bases sitting between them. The CDR3 sequence: CASRVAEVYNEQFF. The CDR3 nucleotides are TGCGCCAGCAGGGTAGCGGAGGTCTACAATGAGCAGTTCTTC.

The chain uses TRBV7-5 and TRBJ2-7. TRBV7-5 is termed a pseudogene. This CDR3 spans 14 amino acids. This CDR3 is CVRSLGKADYEQYF. In DNA form, the CDR3 reads TGTGTCAGAAGCTTAGGGAAAGCCGACTACGAGCAGTACTTC.

V and J are TRBV5-1 and TRBJ2-5, with 10 bases fitting TRBD2. This CDR3 comprises 16 residues. The ends lost 4 bases at V and 0 bases at J; junction bases unmatched: 6. The germline V gene has CDR1 SGHRS and CDR2 YFSETQ. The CDR3, as DNA: TGCGCCAGCAGCCCCGCCGGGACTAGCGACCAAGAGACCCAGTACTTC. Amino acid sequence: CASSPAGTSDQETQYF.

Worth noting for this clone: This sample includes further DNA sequences coding for the same CDR3. The V gene is TRBV28, the J gene TRBJ2-7; D may be TRBD2 (6 bases). The ends were cut back, 6 bases at V and 6 bases at J, with 12 bases in the middle. The CDR3 spans 12 residues. Germline V lookup: CDR1 MDHEN, CDR2 SYDVKM. DNA of the CDR3: TGTGCCAGCAGCCTGGGGGGTGGCGAGCAGTACTTC. This gives the protein CASSLGGGEQYF.

This clone was observed once. The chain carries TRBV7-9 and TRBJ2-5; TRBD1 matches at 8 bases. The J call may be in error: the DNA end matches TRBJ2-7 better. Looked up from germline, CDR1 is SEHNR and CDR2 is FQNEAQ (reference sequence). The CDR3 consists of 18 residues. The CDR3 sequence: CASSLGLTRDRTDYEQYF. DNA of the CDR3: TGTGCCAGCAGCTTAGGGCTGACCCGGGACAGGACAGACTACGAGCAGTACTTC.

The chain has TRBV6-5 and TRBJ2-7, with 9 bases lining up with TRBD1. From germline, CDR1 is MNHEY and CDR2 SVGAGI. The CDR3 consists of 14 residues. Trimming cost V 1 base and J 10 bases; bases outside gene matches: 8. CDR3 protein: CASSYYRGQTLQYF. CDR3 DNA sequence: TGTGCCAGCAGTTACTACAGGGGGCAAACGCTCCAGTACTTC.

This clone was counted a single time. This sequence joins TRBV19 and TRBJ1-1; unclear D gene. The CDR3 is made up of 13 amino acids. Trimming removed 2 bases at V and 6 bases at J, with 10 bases between. CDR1 and CDR2 from the germline V gene are LNHDA and SQIVND (reference sequence). The CDR3 coding sequence is TGTGCCAGTAGTATACACGGTTTGGCTGAAGCTTTCTTT. This translates into CASSIHGLAEAFF.

This clone showed up just once. The V and J genes are TRBV28 and TRBJ1-3, with D unclear. The V gene's germline CDR1 is MDHEN and CDR2 SYDVKM. Trimming stripped 5 bases from V and 8 bases from J, with 16 bases between. The CDR3 is 14 residues long. CDR3 in amino acids: CASSPTGRVYTIYF. The CDR3 DNA is TGTGCCAGCAGTCCGACCGGCCGTGTATACACCATATATTTT.

This clone was detected a few times. This sample also contains other DNA sequences that code for the same CDR3. V is TRBV6-5 and J is TRBJ1-1; 7 bases map to TRBD1. Trimming took 2 bases from V and 1 from J; bases not matched to a gene: 1. The CDR3 consists of 14 residues. From germline, CDR1 is MNHEY and CDR2 SVGAGI. The DNA of the CDR3 is TGTGCCAGCAGTTACCGGGACAGGAACACTGAAGCTTTCTTT. Its protein is CASSYRDRNTEAFF.

The J gene is TRBJ1-2, the V gene TRBV4-2; 9 bases line up with TRBD1. The CDR3 runs 16 residues. CDR1 LGHNA and CDR2 YNFKEQ come from the germline V gene. V lost 4 bases and J lost 5; bases outside the gene matches: 11. The CDR3 is CASSLNPGQGLYGYTF. The CDR3, as DNA: TGTGCCAGCAGCCTCAATCCGGGACAGGGTTTGTATGGCTACACCTTC.

This chain links TRBV9 with TRBJ2-1; D gene ambiguous. Germline V CDR1 and CDR2: SGDLS, YYNGEE. This CDR3 region has 16 residues. The V and J ends lost 3 bases and 4 bases respectively, with 17 bases between them. The CDR3, as DNA: TGTGCCAGCAGCGCCCCAATAGCCCCTGTTTACAATGAGCAGTTCTTC. Translating it yields CASSAPIAPVYNEQFF. Drawing the rest from reference TRBV9 and TRBJ2-1, the complete variable domain is DSGVTQTPKHLITATGQRVTLRCSPRSGDLSVYWYQQSLDQGLQFLIQYYNGEERAKGNILERFSAQQFPDLHSELNLSSLELGDSALYFCASSAPIAPVYNEQFFGPGTRLTVL.

The chain couples TRBV5-1 to TRBJ2-1; 10 bases are a match to TRBD2. The V gene end was trimmed by 0 bases and the J gene end by 0 bases; junction bases not matched to a gene: 9. Per the germline V gene, CDR1 is SGHRS and CDR2 is YFSETQ. The CDR3 consists of 19 residues. CDR3: CASSLGRLAGRDSYNEQFF. The CDR3 coding sequence is TGCGCCAGCAGCTTGGGTCGACTAGCGGGCCGGGACTCCTACAATGAGCAGTTCTTC. The full variable domain, in which reference TRBV5-1 and TRBJ2-1 provide the parts outside the CDR3, is KAGVTQTPRYLIKTRGQQVTLSCSPISGHRSVSWYQQTPGQGLQFLFEYFSETQRNKGNFPGRFSGRQFSNSRSEMNVSTLELGDSALYLCASSLGRLAGRDSYNEQFFGPGTRLTVL.

The V gene is TRBV28, the J gene TRBJ1-1; D ambiguous. The CDR3 extends over 12 amino acids. The ends were cut back, 2 bases at V and 10 bases at J, with 11 bases in the middle. CDR1 is MDHEN and CDR2 is SYDVKM in the germline V gene. The CDR3 loop reads CASSLPQSGAFF. The CDR3 region has the DNA TGTGCCAGCAGTTTACCCCAATCTGGAGCTTTCTTT.

This chain uses TRBV25-1 with TRBJ2-1, with 12 bases that match TRBD2. V gave up 5 bases and J gave up 6 bases; unmatched junction bases: 5. This CDR3 has 15 amino acids. Germline V CDR1 and CDR2: MGHDK, SYGVNS. CDR3 loop: CASSLAGGRGNEQFF. CDR3 DNA sequence: TGTGCCAGCAGTCTAGCGGGAGGGCGAGGCAATGAGCAGTTCTTC.

This clone was counted a few times. The chain employs TRBV30 and TRBJ1-1; 9 nucleotides line up with TRBD1. The ends lost 2 bases at V and 10 bases at J; junction bases unmatched: 5. The CDR3 is made up of 12 amino acids. The germline V gene has CDR1 GTSNPN and CDR2 SVGIG (reference sequence). CDR3 residues: CAWSPPGQGAFF. DNA of the CDR3: TGTGCCTGGAGTCCTCCGGGACAGGGAGCTTTCTTT.

The V and J genes are TRBV28 and TRBJ2-3, with 7 nucleotides matching TRBD2. Germline V CDR1 and CDR2: MDHEN, SYDVKM. V shed 4 bases, J shed 4 bases, and the junction held 17 bases outside the gene matches. The CDR3 is 18 amino acids. The CDR3 DNA reads TGTGCCAGCAGTTCCTCCCATTCGGGGGGAGGGCCCTCAGATACGCAGTATTTT. Translation: CASSSSHSGGGPSDTQYF.